One TCR beta chain is described in this entry. Its antigen is not identified. This sample was included in a study of cytomegalovirus exposure and HLA in healthy donors. Study-wide background: An analysis done earlier identified 100 million to 140 million unique TCR beta sequences from about 179 million T cells. Falling in the Caucasian-associated ancestry cluster were roughly 86% of 398 genotyped donors.

Study results and caveats: Altogether, 164 TCR beta chains were recorded as cytomegalovirus-associated.

The PCR was carried out with 60 Vbeta primers and 13 Jbeta primers. Libraries were prepared by immunoSEQ multiplex PCR; TCRdb keeps only in-frame clonotypes and omits some of them. This table has 200,000 to 250,000 clones, around four fifths appearing once. The source material was PBMCs. The receptor comes from a woman aged 60-75 years in good health and CMV-seropositive.

The CDR3 loop is CASSLYQGPLKGYTF. The CDR3 DNA reads as TGTGCCAGCAGTTTATATCAGGGCCCCTTGAAGGGCTACACCTTC. The chain is built from TRBV28 and TRBJ1-2, with a weak D call TRBD1 (5 bases). The V gene's germline CDR1 is MDHEN and CDR2 SYDVKM. The CDR3 sequence is 15 residues long. Trimming cost V 1 base and J 8 bases, with 17 bases left between them.